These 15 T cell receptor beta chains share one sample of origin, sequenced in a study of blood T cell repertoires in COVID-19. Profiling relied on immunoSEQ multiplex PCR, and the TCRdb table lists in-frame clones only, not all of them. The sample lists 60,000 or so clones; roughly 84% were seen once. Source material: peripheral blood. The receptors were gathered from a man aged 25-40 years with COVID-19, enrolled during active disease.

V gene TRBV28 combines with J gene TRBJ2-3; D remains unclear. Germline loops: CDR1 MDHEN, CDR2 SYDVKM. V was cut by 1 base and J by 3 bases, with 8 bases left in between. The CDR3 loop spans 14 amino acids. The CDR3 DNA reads TGTGCCAGCAGTTTATCGACATCGACAGATACGCAGTATTTT. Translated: CASSLSTSTDTQYF.

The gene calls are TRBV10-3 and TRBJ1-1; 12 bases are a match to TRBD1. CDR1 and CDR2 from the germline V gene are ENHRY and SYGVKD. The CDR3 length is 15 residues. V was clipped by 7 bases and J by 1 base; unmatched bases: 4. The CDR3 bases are TGTGCCATCACTGGGACAGGGGGCCCGAACACTGAAGCTTTCTTT. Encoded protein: CAITGTGGPNTEAFF.

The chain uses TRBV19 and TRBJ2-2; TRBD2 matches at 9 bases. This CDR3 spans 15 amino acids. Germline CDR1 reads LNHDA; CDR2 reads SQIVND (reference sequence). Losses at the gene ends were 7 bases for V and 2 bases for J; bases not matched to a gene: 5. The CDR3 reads CASKVAGVNTGELFF. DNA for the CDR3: TGTGCCAGTAAAGTAGCGGGAGTTAACACCGGGGAGCTGTTTTTT.

This CDR3 reads CASSPTLEEQYF. The DNA for the CDR3 is TGTGCCAGCTCACCGACCCTAGAAGAGCAGTACTTC. The rearrangement uses TRBV18 and TRBJ2-7; no reliable D call. CDR3 length: 12 amino acids. Per the germline V gene, CDR1 is KGHSH and CDR2 is LQKENI. V gave up 3 bases and J gave up 7 bases, with 10 bases separating them.

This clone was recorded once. The CDR3 sequence is CASSRETGNTGELFF. CDR3 sequence (DNA): TGTGCCAGCAGCAGGGAGACGGGAAACACCGGGGAGCTGTTTTTT. J is TRBJ2-2 and V is TRBV5-4; TRBD2 might be the D (5 bases). In germline, CDR1 is SGHNT, CDR2 YYREEE (reference sequence). Trimming pared 4 bases from V and 2 bases from J, leaving 12 bases between. This CDR3 comprises 15 residues. The complete variable domain, with remaining parts taken from reference TRBV5-4 and TRBJ2-2, reads ETGVTQSPTHLIKTRGQQVTLRCSSQSGHNTVSWYQQALGQGPQFIFQYYREEENGRGNFPPRFSGLQFPNYSSELNVNALELDDSALYLCASSRETGNTGELFFGEGSRLTVL.

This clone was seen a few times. The CDR3 here is CAWSSQGGHYGYTF. The CDR3 region has the DNA TGTGCCTGGAGTTCCCAGGGGGGCCACTATGGCTACACCTTC. The chain has TRBV30 and TRBJ1-2; 7 bases fit TRBD1. V shed 2 bases and J 3 bases; nucleotides not matched to a gene: 6. Germline V gene data show CDR1 as GTSNPN and CDR2 as SVGIG (reference sequence). The CDR3 sequence is 14 residues long.

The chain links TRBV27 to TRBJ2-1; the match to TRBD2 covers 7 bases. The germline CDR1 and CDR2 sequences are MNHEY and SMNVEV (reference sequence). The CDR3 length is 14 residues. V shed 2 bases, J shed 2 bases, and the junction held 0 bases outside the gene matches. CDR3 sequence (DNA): TGTGCCAGCAGTTTAGCGGGAGCCTACAATGAGCAGTTCTTC. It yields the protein CASSLAGAYNEQFF.

The DNA for the CDR3 is TGTGCCAGCTCACCACGGAGGTGGGAGACCCAGTACTTC. Residues: CASSPRRWETQYF. The chain uses TRBV18 and TRBJ2-5; weak D call: TRBD2 (5 bases). Per the germline V gene, CDR1 is KGHSH and CDR2 is LQKENI. V dropped 1 base and J dropped 5 bases, with 8 bases sitting between them. The CDR3 spans 13 residues.

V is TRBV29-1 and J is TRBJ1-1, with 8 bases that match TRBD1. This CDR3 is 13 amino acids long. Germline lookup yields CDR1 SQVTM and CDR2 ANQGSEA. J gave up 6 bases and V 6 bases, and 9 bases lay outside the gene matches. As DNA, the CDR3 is TGCAGCGTAGAGACAGGGGAAACTCCTGAAGCTTTCTTT. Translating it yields CSVETGETPEAFF.

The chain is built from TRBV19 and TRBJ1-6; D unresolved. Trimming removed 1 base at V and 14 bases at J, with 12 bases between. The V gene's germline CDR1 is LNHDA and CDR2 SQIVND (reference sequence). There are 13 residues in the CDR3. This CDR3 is CASSIGSAGTLHF. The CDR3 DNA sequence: TGTGCCAGTAGTATAGGAAGTGCCGGGACCCTCCACTTT.

CDR3 protein: CASSPGQTRSYEQYF. CDR3 DNA: TGTGCCAGCTCACCGGGACAGACCAGATCCTACGAGCAGTACTTC. V usage is TRBV18 and J usage is TRBJ2-7; 7 bases agree with TRBD1. With 3 bases clipped from V and 1 base from J, the junction kept 6 bases outside the gene matches. Germline CDR1 reads KGHSH; CDR2 reads LQKENI. The CDR3 totals 15 residues.

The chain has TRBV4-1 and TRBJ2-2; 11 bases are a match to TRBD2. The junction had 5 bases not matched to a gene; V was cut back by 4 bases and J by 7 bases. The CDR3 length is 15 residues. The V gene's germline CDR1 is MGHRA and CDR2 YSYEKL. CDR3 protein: CASSRVAGGDGELFF. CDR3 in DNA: TGCGCCAGCAGCCGGGTAGCGGGAGGGGACGGGGAGCTGTTTTTT.

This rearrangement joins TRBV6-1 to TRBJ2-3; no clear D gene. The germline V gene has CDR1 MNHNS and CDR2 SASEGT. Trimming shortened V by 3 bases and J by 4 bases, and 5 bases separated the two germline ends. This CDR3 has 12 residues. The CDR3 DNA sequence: TGTGCCAGCAGTGAGCCAGCAGATACGCAGTATTTT. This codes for CASSEPADTQYF.

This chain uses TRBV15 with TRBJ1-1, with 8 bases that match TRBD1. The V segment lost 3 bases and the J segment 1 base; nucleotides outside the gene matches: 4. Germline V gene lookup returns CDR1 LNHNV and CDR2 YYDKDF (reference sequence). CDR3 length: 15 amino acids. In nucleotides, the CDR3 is TGTGCCACCAGCAGGACAGGGGCGAGGAACACTGAAGCTTTCTTT. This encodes CATSRTGARNTEAFF.

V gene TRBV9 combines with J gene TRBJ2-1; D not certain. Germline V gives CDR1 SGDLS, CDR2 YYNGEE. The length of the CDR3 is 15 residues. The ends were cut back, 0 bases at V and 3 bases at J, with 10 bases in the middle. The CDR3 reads CASSVATNIYNEQFF. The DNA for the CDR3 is TGTGCCAGCAGCGTAGCAACTAACATCTACAATGAGCAGTTCTTC.